This T cell receptor beta chain was sequenced in a study of shared clonotypes between healthy human individuals. Donors were healthy HIV-negative adults without recently reported acute infections or vaccinations. Genomic DNA of unsorted samples came from roughly 90 million PBMCs. Germline V gene data show CDR1 as MDHEN and CDR2 as SYDVKM. J gave up 0 bases and V 6 bases, and 10 bases lay outside the gene matches. This CDR3 is built from 16 residues. General study findings and limits: Enrolling few donors narrowed the genetic and exposure-history diversity that was represented.

Comment on this clone: Its antigen is as yet unknown.

Unsorted PBMC DNA went through sequencing on ten immunoSEQ deep assay plates. Some clones are missing from TCRdb's copy, which holds only in-frame ones; the method was immunoSEQ multiplex PCR. The sample includes about 490,000 clones, 60% to 85% of them seen just once. The receptor was isolated from a woman between 40 and 50 years old in good health. Some clones in this sample may be carry-over from other donors' samples. What was sequenced was PBMCs. The chain employs TRBV28 and TRBJ1-1; 7 bases fit TRBD1. The CDR3, as DNA: TGTGCCAGCAGCTCCAGGACAGGAAGCCTGAACACTGAAGCTTTCTTT. This sequence encodes CASSSRTGSLNTEAFF.